This TCR beta chain was sequenced in a study of cytomegalovirus exposure and HLA in healthy donors. General study points: A later analysis found first-cohort TCR clusters tended to co-occur in the 130 or so validation repertoires.

These donors were members of the approximately 110-subject validation cohort, a group separate from the roughly 670-subject first cohort. The J segment lost 4 bases and the V segment lost 1 base, leaving 7 bases of the junction unmatched. Germline V gene sequence: CDR1 SGHRS, CDR2 YFSETQ. The CDR3 loop spans 15 amino acids. Sequencing was performed with immunoSEQ multiplex PCR; in TCRdb, only in-frame clones are kept and a portion is missing. Altogether around 120,000 clones are present, approximately 89% being singletons, with the ten largest covering around 1.9%. As concerns this clone: Its specificity is unknown.

Sequenced: PBMCs. V and J are TRBV5-1 and TRBJ1-1; 7 nucleotides line up with TRBD1. The source is a man aged 18 to 35 in good health and CMV-seronegative. The CDR3 is CASSLNGRGITEAFF. Here the CDR3 DNA reads TGCGCCAGCAGCTTGAATGGCAGGGGGATCACTGAAGCTTTCTTT.